The 28 T cell receptor beta chains in this list originate from one sample, sequenced in a study. TCRdb independently ran MiXCR on the 5' RACE reads; one entry per CDR3 protein. The data show 10,000 to 12,000 distinct CDR3 sequences, under 20% seen once. The sorted Tregs were CD4+CD25+CD127-/low cells. The sample consisted of Tregs sorted from a lymph node. The receptors come from a female donor with breast cancer.

This clonotype is medium-sized by share. J is TRBJ1-5 and V is TRBV5-5; unclear D gene. Germline CDR1 SGHKS, CDR2 YYEKEE (reference sequence). V was trimmed by 4 bases and J by 5 bases, leaving 16 bases between them. This CDR3 has 15 residues. This chain's CDR3 is CASSLGRARDQPQHF. DNA for the CDR3: TGTGCCAGCAGCCTCGGGAGGGCTCGGGATCAGCCCCAGCATTTT.

The table lists this clonotype with many counts. The CDR3 nucleotides read TGTGCCAGCAGCAACCAACCCCCTAGGATCGACAATGAGCAGTTCTTC. This encodes CASSNQPPRIDNEQFF. The rearrangement links TRBV7-2 to TRBJ2-1; D remains ambiguous. Germline loops: CDR1 SGHTA, CDR2 FQGNSA. The CDR3 runs 16 residues. V dropped 5 bases and J dropped 5 bases, with 19 bases sitting between them.

This clonotype has only a few counts. J is TRBJ2-4 and V is TRBV20-1; D is unresolved. Trimming took off 4 bases at V and 7 bases at J, with 17 bases between the two ends. From germline, CDR1 is DFQATT and CDR2 SNEGSKA (reference sequence). The CDR3 runs to 14 residues. CDR3 residues: CSAKDRVLGNIQYF. The CDR3 nucleotides are TGCAGTGCTAAAGATCGAGTTCTTGGGAACATTCAGTACTTC.

The sample holds many counts of this clonotype. The genes are TRBV7-2 and TRBJ2-2; perhaps D is TRBD1 or TRBD2 (7 bases each). With 6 bases removed from V and 4 bases from J, the gap between germline ends came to 15 bases. Germline CDR1 reads SGHTA; CDR2 reads FQGNSA. The CDR3 length is 15 residues. CDR3 nucleotides: TGTGCCAGCAGAGGCCCCAGGGGGGGCACCGGGGAGCTGTTTTTT. Protein product: CASRGPRGGTGELFF.

This clonotype was seen ten or more times. This chain uses TRBV4-2 with TRBJ2-2, with D perhaps matching TRBD1 or TRBD2 (6 bases each). The V gene's germline CDR1 is LGHNA and CDR2 YNFKEQ. This CDR3 spans 19 amino acids. V was trimmed by 0 bases and J by 1 base, leaving 18 bases between them. The CDR3 DNA reads as TGTGCCAGCAGCCAAGATACGTATGGGGGGACAAAGAACACCGGGGAGCTGTTTTTT. Translated, it gives CASSQDTYGGTKNTGELFF.

This clonotype has more than one count but fewer than ten. Being one base from a much bigger clone, this may be a read error. CDR3 sequence (DNA): TGCAGGGCTGTACCTATGGATCACCCGTTCTTC. It specifies CRAVPMDHPFF. The V call is TRBV20-1, the J call TRBJ2-1; D is ambiguous. The CDR3 consists of 11 residues. Germline values: CDR1 DFQATT, CDR2 SNEGSKA (reference sequence).

By frequency in the sample, this clonotype is medium-sized. This sequence joins TRBV7-2 and TRBJ2-7, with a tentative D call TRBD1 (5 bases). Germline values: CDR1 SGHTA, CDR2 FQGNSA. The CDR3 runs to 15 residues. V lost 5 bases and J 1 base, leaving 15 bases between the germline ends. This chain's CDR3 is CASSNTGLLSYEQYF. The CDR3 DNA follows: TGTGCCAGCAGCAATACAGGCCTTCTATCCTACGAGCAGTACTTC.

This clonotype was picked up a small number of times. A read error is possible here, since a much larger clone lies one base away. This chain uses TRBV7-9 with TRBJ2-7, with 7 bases that match TRBD2. This CDR3 has 14 amino acids. V lost 5 bases, J lost 5 bases, and 9 bases stayed unmatched. Looked up from germline, CDR1 is SEHNR and CDR2 is FQNEAQ (reference sequence). CDR3 loop: CASSHTGGGDEQYF. The CDR3 DNA sequence: TGTGCCAGCAGCCATACTGGCGGGGGAGACGAGCAGTACTTC.

For this clonotype: Possible read error: a much larger clone is one base away. This chain connects TRBV6-6 to TRBJ1-5; a possible D gene is TRBD2 (6 bases). The assigned J gene may be wrong: the sequence end matches TRBJ2-3 better. This CDR3 comprises 13 residues. In germline, CDR1 is MNHNY, CDR2 SVGAGI (reference sequence). The DNA for the CDR3 is TGTGCCAGCAGTTATGGAGGGTTTCAGCCCCAGTATTTT. Translating gives CASSYGGFQPQYF.

There are a few counts of this clonotype. This clone may be a read error of a much larger clone one base away. The chain couples TRBV12-3 or TRBV12-4 to TRBJ1-3; D gene unclear. Trimming shortened V by 10 bases and J by 4 bases, and 8 bases separated the two germline ends. The CDR3 is made up of 11 amino acids. CDR3 protein: CATEAGNTIYF. The CDR3 nucleotides read TGTGCCACCGAAGCCGGAAACACCATATATTTT.

This clonotype is labeled as medium-sized. The V call is TRBV7-8, the J call TRBJ2-2, with D possibly being TRBD1 (5 bases). Germline lookup yields CDR1 SGHVS and CDR2 FQNEAQ. The CDR3 runs to 16 residues. Trimming pared 5 bases from V and 5 bases from J, leaving 18 bases between. For the CDR3, the DNA is TGTGCCAGCAGCGTGAGACTGGGGCCGGAAACCGGGGAGCTGTTTTTT. Residues: CASSVRLGPETGELFF.

This clonotype is medium-sized within its sample. J is TRBJ2-1 and V is TRBV18, with D uncertain. Trimming pared 6 bases from V and 4 bases from J, leaving 10 bases between. The germline CDR1 and CDR2 sequences are KGHSH and LQKENI. CDR3 length: 13 residues. The CDR3: CASSTSRYNEQFF. The CDR3 DNA follows: TGTGCCAGCTCGACCTCTAGGTACAATGAGCAGTTCTTC.

This clonotype has at least ten counts. The chain couples TRBV7-9 to TRBJ2-1, with D perhaps TRBD1 (6 bases). The CDR3 is 13 amino acids. V lost 5 bases and J lost 6, with 11 bases in between. Germline-derived CDR1 and CDR2 are SEHNR and FQNEAQ (reference sequence). CDR3 sequence: CASSLGQTNEQFF. DNA of the CDR3: TGTGCCAGCAGCCTAGGACAGACCAATGAGCAGTTCTTC.

By share, this clonotype counts as medium-sized (0.01 to 0.1%). This chain uses TRBV6-5 with TRBJ2-2, with 12 nucleotides matching TRBD2. The V and J ends lost 7 bases and 4 bases, in that order; junction bases with no gene match: 19. This CDR3 contains 20 residues. Germline V lookup: CDR1 MNHEY, CDR2 SVGAGI. The CDR3 sequence is CASILRWTSGIRKGTGELFF. The DNA of the CDR3 is TGTGCCAGCATCCTTCGTTGGACTAGCGGGATCCGTAAAGGCACCGGGGAGCTGTTTTTT.

This clonotype is medium-sized by share. The V gene is TRBV7-3, the J gene TRBJ2-7; D uncertain. The V gene's germline CDR1 is SGHTA and CDR2 FQGTGA. Between the trimmed V and J ends, which lost 5 bases and 4 bases, there was a span of 12 bases. This CDR3 has 13 residues. CDR3 in amino acids: CASSPYLGYEQYF. The CDR3, as DNA: TGTGCCAGCAGCCCCTACCTCGGGTACGAGCAGTACTTC.

Ten or more counts support this clonotype. This chain uses TRBV3-1 with TRBJ2-2; D unresolved. In germline, CDR1 is LGHDT, CDR2 YNNKEL (reference sequence). With 4 bases removed from V and 0 bases from J, the gap between germline ends came to 6 bases. The CDR3 spans 14 residues. The CDR3 is CASSRFSNTGELFF. Written as DNA, the CDR3 is TGTGCCAGCAGCCGTTTTTCGAACACCGGGGAGCTGTTTTTT.

Details on this clonotype: A read error may explain this, as a much larger clone is one base away. No conserved phenylalanine or tryptophan ends this CDR3, so it is likely a read error. The gene calls are TRBV29-1 and TRBJ1-1, with D possibly TRBD1 on 6 matching bases. This CDR3 region has 12 residues. The V end lost 5 bases, the J end lost 5 bases, and 12 bases lay between the germline ends. The germline CDR1 and CDR2 sequences are SQVTM and ANQGSEA. In DNA, the CDR3 is TGCAGCGTTTTCCCCCAGGGGACTGAAGCTTTCATT. This codes for CSVFPQGTEAFI.

In regard to this clonotype: A much larger clone sits a single nucleotide away, making a read error possible. A read error is likely, as this CDR3 ends without the conserved phenylalanine or tryptophan. V gene TRBV5-6 combines with J gene TRBJ2-5; 8 nucleotides align to TRBD2. Per the germline V gene, CDR1 is SGHDT and CDR2 is YYEEEE. This CDR3 region has 13 residues. Losses at the gene ends were 2 bases for V and 4 bases for J; bases not matched to a gene: 1. The CDR3 sequence: CASSFGTRETQYS. Written as DNA, the CDR3 is TGTGCCAGCAGCTTCGGGACTAGAGAGACCCAGTACTCC.

This clonotype is medium-sized (0.01 to 0.1%) within its sample. For the CDR3, the DNA is TGTGCCAGCAGCCCCAACCTCGATCACCGAGAGACCCAGTACTTC. This encodes CASSPNLDHRETQYF. This chain links TRBV11-2 with TRBJ2-5; D ambiguous. V lost 5 bases to trimming and J lost 4 bases, with 17 bases between them. Germline V CDR1 and CDR2: SGHAT, FQNNGV. The CDR3 contains 15 residues.

This clonotype was observed a handful of times. The chain couples TRBV7-2 to TRBJ2-5; 9 nucleotides line up with TRBD1. The germline V gene has CDR1 SGHTA and CDR2 FQGNSA. CDR3 length equals 15 residues. V lost 8 bases and J lost 5; bases outside the gene matches: 12. The CDR3 DNA is TGTGCCAGCGGGACAGGGTCACCGCGATTGGAGACCCAGTACTTC. Translating gives CASGTGSPRLETQYF.

The genes are TRBV28 and TRBJ2-1; D may match TRBD1 or TRBD2 (6 bases each). The CDR3 runs 14 residues. Per germline, CDR1 MDHEN and CDR2 SYDVKM. V lost 10 bases to trimming and J lost 14 bases, with 27 bases between them. The CDR3 DNA sequence: TGTGCCACCCAGGGGCGGGAACCCTACAATAAAAAGTTCTTC. Amino acid sequence: CATQGREPYNKKFF.

This clonotype was picked up a small number of times. V usage is TRBV5-1 and J usage is TRBJ2-5; 10 bases map to TRBD2. CDR1 and CDR2 from the germline V gene are SGHRS and YFSETQ. V gave up 2 bases and J gave up 7 bases; unmatched junction bases: 8. The CDR3 contains 15 residues. The chain's CDR3 is CASSFSGTSEGTQYF. Here the CDR3 DNA reads TGCGCCAGCAGCTTTTCCGGGACTAGCGAGGGGACCCAGTACTTC.

This clonotype was recorded at least ten times. This chain connects TRBV15 to TRBJ2-2; perhaps TRBD2 as D (6 bases). Trimming left V 2 bases short and J 7 bases short, with 23 bases between. The CDR3 is 18 residues long. Germline-derived CDR1 and CDR2 are LNHNV and YYDKDF (reference sequence). This CDR3 reads CATSRILTRGRQIGELFF. The DNA for the CDR3 is TGTGCCACCAGCAGAATCTTGACTAGGGGACGGCAGATCGGGGAGCTGTTTTTT.

By share, this clonotype counts as medium-sized. The CDR3 sequence: CASSVDEARPETQYF. CDR3 in DNA: TGTGCCAGCAGCGTAGATGAAGCGAGGCCAGAGACCCAGTACTTC. V and J are TRBV9 and TRBJ2-5; D is unresolved. Trimming cost V 0 bases and J 4 bases, with 13 bases left between them. The germline CDR1 and CDR2 sequences are SGDLS and YYNGEE. The CDR3 sequence is 15 residues long.

By share of the sample, this clonotype is medium-sized. This rearrangement joins TRBV5-1 to TRBJ2-1, with D tentatively TRBD2 (6 bases). CDR3 length equals 15 residues. The V end lost 4 bases, the J end lost 0 bases, and 11 bases lay between the germline ends. Germline V lookup: CDR1 SGHRS, CDR2 YFSETQ. CDR3 amino acids: CASSQAGNSYNEQFF. The CDR3 nucleotides read TGCGCCAGCAGCCAGGCGGGGAACTCCTACAATGAGCAGTTCTTC.

By its share, this clonotype is medium-sized. V usage is TRBV29-1 and J usage is TRBJ2-5; 7 positions agree with TRBD2. Looked up from germline, CDR1 is SQVTM and CDR2 is ANQGSEA. The length of the CDR3 is 13 residues. Losses at the gene ends were 3 bases for V and 5 bases for J; bases not matched to a gene: 6. The CDR3 nucleotides are TGCAGCGTTGATGTTAGCGGGTTGGAGACCCAGTACTTC. Its translation: CSVDVSGLETQYF.

By share, this clonotype counts as medium-sized. The chain's CDR3 is CASSLVGTSGGEFEQFF. CDR3 nucleotide sequence: TGTGCCAGCAGCTTAGTGGGGACTAGCGGGGGAGAATTTGAGCAGTTCTTC. The V and J genes are TRBV7-2 and TRBJ2-1; the match to TRBD2 covers 14 bases. The CDR3 is 17 residues long. Germline V CDR1 and CDR2: SGHTA, FQGNSA. V was clipped by 1 base and J by 9 bases; unmatched bases: 8.

The V call is TRBV13, the J call TRBJ1-2; D might be TRBD1 (5 bases). CDR3 length: 15 amino acids. The V end lost 2 bases, the J end lost 8 bases, and 18 bases lay between the germline ends. Germline CDR1 reads PRHDT; CDR2 reads FYEKMQ (reference sequence). The CDR3 region is CASSLTAGTLGGYTF. The CDR3 DNA reads TGTGCCAGCAGCTTAACAGCAGGGACCTTGGGAGGCTACACCTTC.